The source of this TCR beta chain is a study of cytomegalovirus exposure and HLA in healthy donors. Findings and caveats of the study: Earlier analysis found most TCR beta V segments productive about 90% or about 30% of the time. Analyzed later, association rates of TCRs varied across HLA loci, with DRB1 most and HLA-C fewest.

The PCR made use of 60 Vbeta and 13 Jbeta primers. Clones were read by immunoSEQ multiplex PCR, and TCRdb kept only the in-frame ones, dropping some. Altogether around 280,000 clones are present, around 90% being singletons, with the ten largest covering about 2.5%. There are 16 residues in the CDR3. The trim removed 1 base at V and 8 bases at J, leaving 11 bases unmatched. Germline values: CDR1 MNHNS, CDR2 SASEGT. As for this clone: Its antigen remains unidentified.

The J gene is TRBJ2-1, the V gene TRBV6-1; 7 bases agree with TRBD1. This clonotype was obtained from a woman under 30 in good health and CMV-seronegative. The source material was PBMCs. The CDR3 reads CASSEGRGTVDYEQFF. CDR3 bases: TGTGCCAGCAGTGAAGGGCGAGGGACAGTGGACTATGAGCAGTTCTTC.